One sample yielded the 11 T cell receptor beta chains listed below, sequenced in a study of PD-1 blockade in classical Hodgkin lymphoma. TCRdb keeps only in-frame clones here, not all; method: immunoSEQ multiplex PCR. The sample has about 2,100 clones, 75% to 90% seen once. Every one of the patients relapsed after autologous stem cell transplantation (brentuximab vedotin exposure was variable). Specimen: peripheral blood mononuclear cells (PBMCs), collected at baseline. These receptors were collected from a human donor with classical Hodgkin lymphoma.

This rearrangement joins TRBV19 to TRBJ1-2; a possible D gene is TRBD1 (6 bases). The germline CDR1 and CDR2 sequences are LNHDA and SQIVND (reference sequence). The CDR3 has 12 residues. V was trimmed by 6 bases and J by 4 bases, leaving 9 bases between them. CDR3 DNA sequence: TGTGCCAGTAGAGGGGGAATCTATGGCTACACCTTC. The encoded protein is CASRGGIYGYTF.

The V and J genes are TRBV10-3 and TRBJ1-4, with 8 positions matching TRBD1. Germline V gene lookup returns CDR1 ENHRY and CDR2 SYGVKD. The trim removed 3 bases at V and 8 bases at J, leaving 8 bases unmatched. This CDR3 has 15 residues. CDR3: CAISERTGRGEKLFF. The CDR3 DNA is TGTGCCATCAGTGAACGGACAGGGCGAGGCGAAAAACTGTTTTTT.

The rearrangement links TRBV11-3 to TRBJ2-5; D is ambiguous. V was cut by 3 bases and J by 3 bases, with 8 bases left in between. There are 13 residues in the CDR3. Germline values: CDR1 SGHNT, CDR2 YENEEA. CDR3 in DNA: TGTGCCAGCAGCTTCGATTTGAAAGAGACCCAGTACTTC. Protein: CASSFDLKETQYF.

The V gene is TRBV19, the J gene TRBJ2-1, with D unclear. CDR1 LNHDA and CDR2 SQIVND come from the germline V gene (reference sequence). CDR3 size: 14 residues. Trimming took off 3 bases at V and 3 bases at J, with 9 bases between the two ends. The CDR3 loop is CASSIRISYNEQFF. CDR3 in DNA: TGTGCCAGTAGTATCCGTATTAGCTACAATGAGCAGTTCTTC.

The V gene is TRBV27, the J gene TRBJ1-2; a possible D gene is TRBD1 (6 bases). Germline CDR1 MNHEY, CDR2 SMNVEV (reference sequence). Trimming left V 2 bases short and J 7 bases short, with 11 bases between. The CDR3 covers 13 residues. The CDR3 reads CASSLIGGGGYTF. The CDR3 nucleotides are TGTGCCAGCAGTTTAATAGGGGGTGGTGGCTACACCTTC.

The chain carries TRBV6-5 and TRBJ2-7; TRBD2 aligns across 9 bases. The CDR3 has 14 residues. The V and J ends lost 11 bases and 2 bases, in that order; junction bases with no gene match: 10. CDR1 is MNHEY, CDR2 SVGAGI, per germline. In DNA, the CDR3 is TGTGCCTCCCACCGCCTAGCGGGAACCTACGAGCAGTACTTC. Protein product: CASHRLAGTYEQYF.

This clone was found a few times. The rearrangement links TRBV14 to TRBJ2-3; D unclear. This CDR3 has 13 amino acids. Per germline, CDR1 SGHDN and CDR2 FVKESK. V was trimmed by 0 bases and J by 7 bases, leaving 8 bases between them. The CDR3 DNA follows: TGTGCCAGCAGCCAAGAATGGAGCCATACGCAGTATTTT. This sequence encodes CASSQEWSHTQYF.

This sequence joins TRBV7-6 and TRBJ2-2, with D possibly TRBD2 on 6 matching bases. The CDR3 extends over 14 amino acids. V lost 3 bases and J 1 base, leaving 6 bases between the germline ends. Germline CDR1 SGHVS, CDR2 FNYEAQ. CDR3 protein: CASSFSGNTGELFF. In nucleotides, the CDR3 is TGTGCCAGCAGCTTTAGCGGGAACACCGGGGAGCTGTTTTTT.

The V and J genes are TRBV19 and TRBJ2-3; TRBD1 or TRBD2 may be the D gene (5 bases each). CDR3 length: 12 residues. CDR1 and CDR2 (germline): LNHDA, SQIVND (reference sequence). Trimming left V 5 bases short and J 4 bases short, with 7 bases between. The CDR3, as DNA: TGTGCCAGTAGTTGGGACGCAGATACGCAGTATTTT. Its translation is CASSWDADTQYF. Full variable domain (rest looked up from reference TRBV19 and TRBJ2-3): DGGITQSPKYLFRKEGQNVTLSCEQNLNHDAMYWYRQDPGQGLRLIYYSQIVNDFQKGDIAEGYSVSREKKESFPLTVTSAQKNPTAFYLCASSWDADTQYFGPGTRLTVL.

The gene calls are TRBV4-2 and TRBJ1-6; 11 bases line up with TRBD1. V shed 5 bases and J 10 bases; nucleotides not matched to a gene: 4. The length of the CDR3 is 14 residues. Germline lookup yields CDR1 LGHNA and CDR2 YNFKEQ. The CDR3 region has the DNA TGTGCCAGCAGCTGGGACAGGGGGGACTCACCCCTCCACTTT. Translated: CASSWDRGDSPLHF.

In DNA form, the CDR3 reads TGTGCCAGCAGCGTCCGGGACTCCCGAGGGGCCTACAATGAGCAGTTCTTC. It encodes CASSVRDSRGAYNEQFF. This rearrangement joins TRBV7-3 to TRBJ2-1, with a weak D call TRBD2 (6 bases). Trimming left V 5 bases short and J 2 bases short, with 19 bases between. From germline, CDR1 is SGHTA and CDR2 FQGTGA. This CDR3 comprises 17 residues.